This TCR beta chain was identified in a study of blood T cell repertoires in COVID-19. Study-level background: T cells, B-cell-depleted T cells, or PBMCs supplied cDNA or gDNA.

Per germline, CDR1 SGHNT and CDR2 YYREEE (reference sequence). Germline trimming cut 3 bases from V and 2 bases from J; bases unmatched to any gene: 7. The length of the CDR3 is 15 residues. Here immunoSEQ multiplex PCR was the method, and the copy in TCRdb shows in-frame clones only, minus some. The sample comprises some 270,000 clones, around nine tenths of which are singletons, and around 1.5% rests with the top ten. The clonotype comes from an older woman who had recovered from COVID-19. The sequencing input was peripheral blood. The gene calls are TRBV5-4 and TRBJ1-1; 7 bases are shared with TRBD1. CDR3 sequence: CASSYRDSPNTEAFF. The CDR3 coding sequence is TGTGCCAGCAGCTACCGGGACAGCCCTAACACTGAAGCTTTCTTT.